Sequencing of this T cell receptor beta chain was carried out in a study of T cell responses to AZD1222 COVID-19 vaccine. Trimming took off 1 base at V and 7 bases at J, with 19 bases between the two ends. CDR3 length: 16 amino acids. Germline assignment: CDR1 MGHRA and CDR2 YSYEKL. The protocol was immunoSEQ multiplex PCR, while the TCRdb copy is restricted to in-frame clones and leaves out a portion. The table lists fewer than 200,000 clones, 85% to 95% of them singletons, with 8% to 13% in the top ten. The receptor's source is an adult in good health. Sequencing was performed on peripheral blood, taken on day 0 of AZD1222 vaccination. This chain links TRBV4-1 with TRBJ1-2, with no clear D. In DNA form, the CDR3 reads TGCGCCAGCAGCCAAGGGGGAGCAGGAGGCCGGTCTGGCTACACCTTC. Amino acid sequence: CASSQGGAGGRSGYTF.